This record covers a single T cell receptor (beta chain). CDR1 and CDR2 from the germline V gene are MGHRA and YSYEKL. CDR3 length: 15 residues. With 3 bases clipped from V and 4 bases from J, the junction kept 6 bases outside the gene matches. This record belongs to a study of blood T cell repertoires in COVID-19. Study background: Italy, Spain and the United States were the sources of the convalescent and acute COVID-19 samples. Sample material is recorded as cDNA or gDNA derived from T cells, B-cell-depleted T cells, or PBMCs.

In the authors' workflow: Counts of nucleated cells, estimated from reference gene primer amplification, were obtained. This table comes from immunoSEQ multiplex PCR, and its TCRdb copy is limited to in-frame clones, with some not included. V and J calls and clone size are copied from that table; D and trimming were computed from the DNA. The table includes approximately 120,000 clones, around three quarters detected once. This sequence was found in a human donor in a cohort sampled during active or convalescent COVID-19. Sequencing was done on a sample of peripheral blood. The chain couples TRBV4-1 to TRBJ2-3; 8 nucleotides align to TRBD2. As DNA, the CDR3 is TGCGCCAGCAGCCAGGCGGGGGGCCGGGCAGATACGCAGTATTTT. This translates into CASSQAGGRADTQYF.